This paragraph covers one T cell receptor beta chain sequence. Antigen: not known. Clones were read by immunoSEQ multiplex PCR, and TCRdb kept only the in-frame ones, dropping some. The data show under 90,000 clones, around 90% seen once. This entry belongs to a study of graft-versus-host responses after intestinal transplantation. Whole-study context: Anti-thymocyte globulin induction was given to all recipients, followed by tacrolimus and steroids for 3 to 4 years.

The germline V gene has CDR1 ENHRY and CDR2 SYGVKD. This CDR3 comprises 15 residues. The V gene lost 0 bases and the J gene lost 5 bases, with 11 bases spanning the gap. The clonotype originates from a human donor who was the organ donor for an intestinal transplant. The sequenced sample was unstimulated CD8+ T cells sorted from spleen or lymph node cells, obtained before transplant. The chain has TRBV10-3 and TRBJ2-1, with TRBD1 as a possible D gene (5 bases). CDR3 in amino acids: CAISESVTANNEQFF. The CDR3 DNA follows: TGTGCCATCAGTGAGTCGGTGACAGCAAACAATGAGCAGTTCTTC.